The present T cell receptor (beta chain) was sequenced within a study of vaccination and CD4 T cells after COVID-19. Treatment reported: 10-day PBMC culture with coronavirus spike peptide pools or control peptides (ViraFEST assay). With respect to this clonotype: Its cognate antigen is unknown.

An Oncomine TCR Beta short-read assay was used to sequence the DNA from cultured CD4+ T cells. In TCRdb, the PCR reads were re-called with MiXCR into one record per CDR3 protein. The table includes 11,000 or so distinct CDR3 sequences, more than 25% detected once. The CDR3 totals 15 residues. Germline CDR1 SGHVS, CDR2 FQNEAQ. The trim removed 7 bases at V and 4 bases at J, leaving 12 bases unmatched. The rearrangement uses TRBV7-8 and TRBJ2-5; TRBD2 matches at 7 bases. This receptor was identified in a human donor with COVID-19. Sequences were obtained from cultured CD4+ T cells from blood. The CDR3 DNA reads TGTGCCAGCACCGAACAGCTGGGGAGGGTAGAGACCCAGTACTTC. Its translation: CASTEQLGRVETQYF.